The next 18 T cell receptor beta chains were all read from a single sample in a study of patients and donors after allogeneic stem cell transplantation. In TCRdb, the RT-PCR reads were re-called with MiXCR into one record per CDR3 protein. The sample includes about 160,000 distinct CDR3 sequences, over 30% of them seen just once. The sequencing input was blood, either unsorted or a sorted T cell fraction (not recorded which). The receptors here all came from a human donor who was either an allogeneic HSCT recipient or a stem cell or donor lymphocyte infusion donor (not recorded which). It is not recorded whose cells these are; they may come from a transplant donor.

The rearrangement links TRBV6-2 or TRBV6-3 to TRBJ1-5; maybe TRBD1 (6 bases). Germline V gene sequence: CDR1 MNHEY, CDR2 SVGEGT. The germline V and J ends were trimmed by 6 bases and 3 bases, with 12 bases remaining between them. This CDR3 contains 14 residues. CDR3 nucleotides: TGTGCCAGCAGCCAAGGGACATACAATCAGCCCCAGCATTTT. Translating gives CASSQGTYNQPQHF.

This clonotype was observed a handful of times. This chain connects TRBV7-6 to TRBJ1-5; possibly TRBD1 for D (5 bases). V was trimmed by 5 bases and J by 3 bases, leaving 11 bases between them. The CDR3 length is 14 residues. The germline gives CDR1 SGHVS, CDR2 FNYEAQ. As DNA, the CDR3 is TGTGCCAGCAGCGCTGACAGAGTCAATCAGCCCCAGCATTTT. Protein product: CASSADRVNQPQHF. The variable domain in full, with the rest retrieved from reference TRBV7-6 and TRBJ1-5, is GAGVSQSPRYKVTKRGQDVALRCDPISGHVSLYWYRQALGQGPEFLTYFNYEAQQDKSGLPNDRFSAERPEGSISTLTIQRTEQRDSAMYRCASSADRVNQPQHFGDGTRLSIL.

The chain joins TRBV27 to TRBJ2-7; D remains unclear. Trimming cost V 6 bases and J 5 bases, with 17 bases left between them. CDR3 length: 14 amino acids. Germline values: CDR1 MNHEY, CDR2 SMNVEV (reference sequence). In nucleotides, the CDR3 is TGTGCCAGCAGCCCCCTAGGCAGTGGGCACGAGCAGTACTTC. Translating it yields CASSPLGSGHEQYF.

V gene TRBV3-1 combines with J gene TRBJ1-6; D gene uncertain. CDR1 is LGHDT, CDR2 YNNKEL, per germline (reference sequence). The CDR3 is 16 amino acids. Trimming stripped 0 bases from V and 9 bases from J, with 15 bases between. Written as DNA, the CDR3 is TGTGCCAGCAGCCAAGACCAGCCCAGCCTAGGTTCACCCCTCCACTTT. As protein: CASSQDQPSLGSPLHF.

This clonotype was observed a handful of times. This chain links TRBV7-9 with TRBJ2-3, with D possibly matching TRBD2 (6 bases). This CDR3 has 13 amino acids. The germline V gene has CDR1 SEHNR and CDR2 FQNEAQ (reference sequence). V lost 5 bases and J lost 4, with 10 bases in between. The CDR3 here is CASSGGKADTQYF. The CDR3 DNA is TGTGCCAGCAGCGGGGGGAAGGCAGATACGCAGTATTTT.

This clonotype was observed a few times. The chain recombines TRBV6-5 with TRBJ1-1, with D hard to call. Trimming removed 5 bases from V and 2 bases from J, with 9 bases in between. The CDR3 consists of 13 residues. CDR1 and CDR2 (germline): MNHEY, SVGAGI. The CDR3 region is CASSLSDNTEAFF. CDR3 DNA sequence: TGTGCCAGCAGTCTCTCTGACAACACTGAAGCTTTCTTT.

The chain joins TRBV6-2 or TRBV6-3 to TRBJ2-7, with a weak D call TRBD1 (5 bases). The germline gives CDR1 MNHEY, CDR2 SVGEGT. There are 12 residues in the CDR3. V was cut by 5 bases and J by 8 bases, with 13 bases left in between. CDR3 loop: CASSRQMGQQYF. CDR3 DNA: TGTGCCAGCAGTCGACAGATGGGGCAGCAGTACTTC.

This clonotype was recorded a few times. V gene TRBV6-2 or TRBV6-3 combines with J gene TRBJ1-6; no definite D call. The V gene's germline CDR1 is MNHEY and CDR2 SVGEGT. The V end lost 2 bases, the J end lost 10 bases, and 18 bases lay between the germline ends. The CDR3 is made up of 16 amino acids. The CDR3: CASSYKTGPSGSPLHF. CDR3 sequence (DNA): TGTGCCAGCAGTTACAAAACCGGGCCGAGCGGCTCACCCCTCCACTTT.

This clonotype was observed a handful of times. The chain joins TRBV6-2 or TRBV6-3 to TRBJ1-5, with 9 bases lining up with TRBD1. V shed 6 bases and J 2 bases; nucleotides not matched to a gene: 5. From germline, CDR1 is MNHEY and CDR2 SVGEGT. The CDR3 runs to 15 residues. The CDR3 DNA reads TGTGCCAGCAGCTCGGGACAGGGAGGCAATCAGCCCCAGCATTTT. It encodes CASSSGQGGNQPQHF.

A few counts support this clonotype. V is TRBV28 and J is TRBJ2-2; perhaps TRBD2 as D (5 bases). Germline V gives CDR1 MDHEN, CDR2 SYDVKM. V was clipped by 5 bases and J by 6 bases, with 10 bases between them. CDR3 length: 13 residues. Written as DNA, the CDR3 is TGTGCCAGCAGTCTCGGGGTTCCCGGGGAGCTGTTTTTT. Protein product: CASSLGVPGELFF.

CDR3 DNA: TGTGCCAGCAGCGTAGGTGGGGGAGTAGGCAATGAGCAGTTCTTC. It translates to CASSVGGGVGNEQFF. J is TRBJ2-1 and V is TRBV9, with D possibly being TRBD1 or TRBD2 (5 bases each). The CDR3 loop spans 15 amino acids. V lost 0 bases and J lost 6, with 13 bases in between. Germline V gives CDR1 SGDLS, CDR2 YYNGEE.

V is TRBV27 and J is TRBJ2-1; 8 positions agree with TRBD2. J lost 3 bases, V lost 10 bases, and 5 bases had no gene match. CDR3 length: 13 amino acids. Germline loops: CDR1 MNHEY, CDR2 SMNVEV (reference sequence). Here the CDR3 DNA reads TGTGCCACCTCGGGACTAGACTACAATGAGCAGTTCTTC. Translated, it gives CATSGLDYNEQFF.

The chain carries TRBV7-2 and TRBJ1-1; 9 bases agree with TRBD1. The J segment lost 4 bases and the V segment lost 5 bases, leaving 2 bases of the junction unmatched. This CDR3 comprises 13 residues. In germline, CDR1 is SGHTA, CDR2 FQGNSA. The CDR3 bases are TGTGCCAGCAGCGGACAGGGGTTCACTGAAGCTTTCTTT. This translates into CASSGQGFTEAFF.

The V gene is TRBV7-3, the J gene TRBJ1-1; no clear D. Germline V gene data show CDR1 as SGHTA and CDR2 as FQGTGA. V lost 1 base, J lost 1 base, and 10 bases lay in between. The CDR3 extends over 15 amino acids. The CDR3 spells CASSLIWGTNTEAFF. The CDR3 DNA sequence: TGTGCCAGCAGCTTAATCTGGGGTACGAACACTGAAGCTTTCTTT.

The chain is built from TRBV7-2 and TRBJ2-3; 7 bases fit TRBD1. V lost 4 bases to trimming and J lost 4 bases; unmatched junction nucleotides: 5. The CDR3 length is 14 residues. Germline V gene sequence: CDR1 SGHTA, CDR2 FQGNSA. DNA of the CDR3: TGTGCCAGCAGCTCTAACAGGGGACCAGATACGCAGTATTTT. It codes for CASSSNRGPDTQYF. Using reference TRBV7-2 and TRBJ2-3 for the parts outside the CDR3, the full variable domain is GAGVSQSPSNKVTEKGKDVELRCDPISGHTALYWYRQSLGQGLEFLIYFQGNSAPDKSGLPSDRFSAERTGGSVSTLTIQRTQQEDSAVYLCASSSNRGPDTQYFGPGTRLTVL.

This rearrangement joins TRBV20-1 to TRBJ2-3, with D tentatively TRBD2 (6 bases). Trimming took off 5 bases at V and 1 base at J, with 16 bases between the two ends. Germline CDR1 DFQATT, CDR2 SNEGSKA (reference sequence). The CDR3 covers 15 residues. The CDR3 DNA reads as TGCAGTGCTTTGGGGACTTCTCCCGGCACAGATACGCAGTATTTT. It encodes CSALGTSPGTDTQYF.

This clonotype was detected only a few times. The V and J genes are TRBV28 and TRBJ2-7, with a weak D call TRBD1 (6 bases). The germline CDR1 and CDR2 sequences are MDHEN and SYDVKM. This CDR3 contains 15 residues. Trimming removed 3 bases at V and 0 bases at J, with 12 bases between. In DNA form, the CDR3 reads TGTGCCAGCAGTTTCGGTACAGGGAACTCCTACGAGCAGTACTTC. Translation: CASSFGTGNSYEQYF.

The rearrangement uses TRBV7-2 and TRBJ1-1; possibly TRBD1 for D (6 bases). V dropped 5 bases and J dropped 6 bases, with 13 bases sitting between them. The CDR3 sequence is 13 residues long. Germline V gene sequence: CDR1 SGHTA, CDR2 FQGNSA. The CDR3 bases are TGTGCCAGCAGCCAACCTAGGACAGCTGAAGCTTTCTTT. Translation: CASSQPRTAEAFF. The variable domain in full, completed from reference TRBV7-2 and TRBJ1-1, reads GAGVSQSPSNKVTEKGKDVELRCDPISGHTALYWYRQSLGQGLEFLIYFQGNSAPDKSGLPSDRFSAERTGGSVSTLTIQRTQQEDSAVYLCASSQPRTAEAFFGQGTRLTVV.